The source of this T cell receptor beta chain is a study of blood T cell repertoires in COVID-19. About the study: Acute and convalescent COVID-19 samples came from the United States, Italy and Spain. Sample material is recorded as cDNA or gDNA derived from T cells, B-cell-depleted T cells, or PBMCs.

This CDR3 is built from 16 residues. The V gene lost 2 bases and the J gene lost 2 bases, with 16 bases spanning the gap. Germline CDR1 is MGHRA and CDR2 is YSYEKL. In the study's own analysis: Amplifying reference gene primers gave estimates of nucleated cell counts. Clones were read by immunoSEQ multiplex PCR, and TCRdb kept only the in-frame ones, dropping some. D and trimming come from the DNA, and the V and J calls and clone size come from that table. The sample records about 42,000 clones, around 83% being singletons. The receptor comes from a man aged 70 or older with acute or convalescent COVID-19. Input material: peripheral blood. J is TRBJ2-7 and V is TRBV4-1; possible D gene TRBD1, 6 bases. For the CDR3, the DNA is TGCGCCAGCAGCCAATACCCGACAGGCTCCCCCTACGAGCAGTACTTC. Translation gives CASSQYPTGSPYEQYF.